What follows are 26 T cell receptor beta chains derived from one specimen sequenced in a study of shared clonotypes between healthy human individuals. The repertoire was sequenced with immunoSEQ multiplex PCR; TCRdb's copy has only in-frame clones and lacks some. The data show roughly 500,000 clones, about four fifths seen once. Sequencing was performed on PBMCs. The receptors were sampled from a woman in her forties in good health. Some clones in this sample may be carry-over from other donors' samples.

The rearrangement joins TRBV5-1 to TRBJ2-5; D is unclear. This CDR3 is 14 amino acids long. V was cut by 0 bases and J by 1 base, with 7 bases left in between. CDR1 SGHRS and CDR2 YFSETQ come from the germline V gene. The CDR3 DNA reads TGCGCCAGCAGCTTGGCCCTAATCCAAGAGACCCAGTACTTC. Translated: CASSLALIQETQYF.

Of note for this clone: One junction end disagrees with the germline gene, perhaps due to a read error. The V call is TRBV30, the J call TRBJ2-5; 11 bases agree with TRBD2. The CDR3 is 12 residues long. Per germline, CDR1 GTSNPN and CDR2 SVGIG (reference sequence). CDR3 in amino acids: CAWSSGSGRVHF. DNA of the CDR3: TGTGCCTGGTCATCGGGTAGCGGGAGGGTCCACTTC.

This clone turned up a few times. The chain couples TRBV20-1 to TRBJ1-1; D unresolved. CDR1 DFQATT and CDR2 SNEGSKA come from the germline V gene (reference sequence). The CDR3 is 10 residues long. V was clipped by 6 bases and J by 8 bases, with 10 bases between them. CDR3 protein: CSATGNEAFF. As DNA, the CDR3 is TGCAGTGCCACCGGGAACGAAGCTTTCTTT.

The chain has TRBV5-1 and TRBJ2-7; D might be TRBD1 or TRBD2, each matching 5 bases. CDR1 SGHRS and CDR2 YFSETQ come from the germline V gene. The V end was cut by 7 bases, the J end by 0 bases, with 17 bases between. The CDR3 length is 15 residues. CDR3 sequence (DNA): TGCGCCAGCCGTGCCGGGGCAACAAGCTCCTACGAGCAGTACTTC. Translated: CASRAGATSSYEQYF.

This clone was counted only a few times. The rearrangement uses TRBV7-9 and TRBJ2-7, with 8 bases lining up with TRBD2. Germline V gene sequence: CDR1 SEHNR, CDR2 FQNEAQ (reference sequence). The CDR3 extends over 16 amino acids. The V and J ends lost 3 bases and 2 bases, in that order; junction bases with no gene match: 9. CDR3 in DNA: TGTGCCAGCAGCTTTGGTAAACTAGCGGCGCCCTACGAGCAGTACTTC. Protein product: CASSFGKLAAPYEQYF. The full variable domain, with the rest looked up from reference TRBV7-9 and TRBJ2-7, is DTGVSQNPRHKITKRGQNVTFRCDPISEHNRLYWYRQTLGQGPEFLTYFQNEAQLEKSRLLSDRFSAERPKGSFSTLEIQRTEQGDSAMYLCASSFGKLAAPYEQYFGPGTRLTVT.

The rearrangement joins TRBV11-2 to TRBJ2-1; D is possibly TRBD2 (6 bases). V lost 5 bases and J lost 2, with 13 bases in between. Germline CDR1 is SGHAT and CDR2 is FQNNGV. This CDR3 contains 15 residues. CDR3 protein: CASSTLGSAYNEQFF. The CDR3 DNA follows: TGTGCCAGCAGCACCCTCGGGAGTGCCTACAATGAGCAGTTCTTC.

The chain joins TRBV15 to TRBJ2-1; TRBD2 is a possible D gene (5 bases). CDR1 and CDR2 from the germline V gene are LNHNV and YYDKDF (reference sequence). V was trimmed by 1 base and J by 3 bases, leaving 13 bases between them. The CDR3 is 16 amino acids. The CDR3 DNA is TGTGCCACCAGCAGAGGTGGTGGGAGTGGCTACAATGAGCAGTTCTTC. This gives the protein CATSRGGGSGYNEQFF.

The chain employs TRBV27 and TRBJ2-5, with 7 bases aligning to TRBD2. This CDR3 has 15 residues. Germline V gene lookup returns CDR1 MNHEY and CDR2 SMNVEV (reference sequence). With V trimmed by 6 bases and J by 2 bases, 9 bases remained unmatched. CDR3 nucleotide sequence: TGTGCCAGCAGAAGGGAGGGAGGGGCACAAGAGACCCAGTACTTC. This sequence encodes CASRREGGAQETQYF.

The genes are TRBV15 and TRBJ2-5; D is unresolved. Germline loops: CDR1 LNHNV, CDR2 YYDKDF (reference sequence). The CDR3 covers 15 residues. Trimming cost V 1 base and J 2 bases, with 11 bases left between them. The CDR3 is CATSRGGTAQETQYF. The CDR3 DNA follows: TGTGCCACCAGCAGAGGAGGAACAGCGCAAGAGACCCAGTACTTC. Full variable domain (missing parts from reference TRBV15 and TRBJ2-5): DAMVIQNPRYQVTQFGKPVTLSCSQTLNHNVMYWYQQKSSQAPKLLFHYYDKDFNNEADTPDNFQSRRPNTSFCFLDIRSPGLGDTAMYLCATSRGGTAQETQYFGPGTRLLVL.

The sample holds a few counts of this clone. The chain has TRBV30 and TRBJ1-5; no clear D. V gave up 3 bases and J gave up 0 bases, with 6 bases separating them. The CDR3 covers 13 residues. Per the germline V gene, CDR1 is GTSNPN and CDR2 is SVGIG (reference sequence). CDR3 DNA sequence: TGTGCCTGGAGCCATGGTAGCAATCAGCCCCAGCATTTT. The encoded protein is CAWSHGSNQPQHF.

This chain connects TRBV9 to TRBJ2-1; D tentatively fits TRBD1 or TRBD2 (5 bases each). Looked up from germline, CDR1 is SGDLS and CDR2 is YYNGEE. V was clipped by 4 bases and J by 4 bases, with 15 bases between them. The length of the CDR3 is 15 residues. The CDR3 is CASSLTPGPYNEQFF. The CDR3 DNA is TGTGCCAGCAGCCTTACCCCGGGACCATACAATGAGCAGTTCTTC.

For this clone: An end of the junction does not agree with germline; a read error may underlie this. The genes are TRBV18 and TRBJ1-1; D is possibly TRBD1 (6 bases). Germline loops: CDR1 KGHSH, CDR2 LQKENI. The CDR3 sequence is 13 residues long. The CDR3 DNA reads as TGTGCCAGCTCCCCACAGGGGAACACTGAAGCTTTCTTT. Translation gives CASSPQGNTEAFF.

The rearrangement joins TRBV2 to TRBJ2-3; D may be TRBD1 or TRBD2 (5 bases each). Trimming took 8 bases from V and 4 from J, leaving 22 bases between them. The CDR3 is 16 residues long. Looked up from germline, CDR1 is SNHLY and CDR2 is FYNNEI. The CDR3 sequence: CASAQQRELGADTQYF. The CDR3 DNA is TGTGCCAGCGCCCAACAACGGGAACTGGGGGCAGATACGCAGTATTTT.

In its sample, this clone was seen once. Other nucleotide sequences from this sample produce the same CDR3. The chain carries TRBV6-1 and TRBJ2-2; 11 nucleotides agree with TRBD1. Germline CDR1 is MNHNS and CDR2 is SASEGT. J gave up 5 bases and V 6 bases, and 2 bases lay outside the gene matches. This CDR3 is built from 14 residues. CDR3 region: CASRGQGGTGELFF. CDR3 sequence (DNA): TGTGCCAGCAGGGGACAGGGGGGGACCGGGGAGCTGTTTTTT.

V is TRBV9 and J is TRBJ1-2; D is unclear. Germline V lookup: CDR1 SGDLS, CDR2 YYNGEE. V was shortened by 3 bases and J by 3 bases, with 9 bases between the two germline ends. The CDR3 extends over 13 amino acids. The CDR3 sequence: CASSASRDYGYTF. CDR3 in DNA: TGTGCCAGCAGCGCCTCCCGGGACTATGGCTACACCTTC.

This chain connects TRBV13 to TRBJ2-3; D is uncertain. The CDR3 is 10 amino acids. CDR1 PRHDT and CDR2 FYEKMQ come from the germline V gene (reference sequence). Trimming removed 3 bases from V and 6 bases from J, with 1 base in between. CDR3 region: CASSLDTQYF. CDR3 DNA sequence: TGTGCCAGCAGCTTGGATACGCAGTATTTT.

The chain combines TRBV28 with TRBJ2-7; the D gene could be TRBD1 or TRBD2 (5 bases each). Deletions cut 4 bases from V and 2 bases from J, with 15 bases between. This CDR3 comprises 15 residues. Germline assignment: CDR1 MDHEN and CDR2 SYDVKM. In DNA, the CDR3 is TGTGCCAGCAGTTCCCCCCCCGGGGCGACCTACGAGCAGTACTTC. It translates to CASSSPPGATYEQYF.

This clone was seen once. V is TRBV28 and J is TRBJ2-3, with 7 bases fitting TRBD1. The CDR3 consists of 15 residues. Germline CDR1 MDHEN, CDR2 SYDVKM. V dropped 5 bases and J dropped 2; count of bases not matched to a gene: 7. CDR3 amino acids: CASSPQGEITDTQYF. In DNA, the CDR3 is TGTGCCAGCAGTCCCCAGGGGGAAATCACAGATACGCAGTATTTT.

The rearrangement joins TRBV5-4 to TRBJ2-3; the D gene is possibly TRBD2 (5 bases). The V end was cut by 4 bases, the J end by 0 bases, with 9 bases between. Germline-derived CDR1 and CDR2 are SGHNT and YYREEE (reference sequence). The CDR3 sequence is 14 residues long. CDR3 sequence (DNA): TGTGCCAGCAGCCCGGACTTGAGCACAGATACGCAGTATTTT. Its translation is CASSPDLSTDTQYF.

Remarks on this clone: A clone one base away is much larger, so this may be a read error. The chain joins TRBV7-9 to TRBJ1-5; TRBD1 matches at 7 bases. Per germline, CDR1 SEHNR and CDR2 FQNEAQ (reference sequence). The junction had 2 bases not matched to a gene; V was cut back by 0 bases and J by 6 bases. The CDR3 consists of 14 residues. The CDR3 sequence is CASSLAGGSQPQHF. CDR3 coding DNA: TGTGCCAGCAGCTTAGCAGGGGGCAGTCAGCCCCAGCATTTT.

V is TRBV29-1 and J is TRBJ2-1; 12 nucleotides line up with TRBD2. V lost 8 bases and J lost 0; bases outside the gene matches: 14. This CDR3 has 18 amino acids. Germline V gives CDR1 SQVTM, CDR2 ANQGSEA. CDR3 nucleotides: TGCAGCTCCGAGGGTCTAGCGGGGGGGGTTTTCTCCTACAATGAGCAGTTCTTC. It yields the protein CSSEGLAGGVFSYNEQFF.

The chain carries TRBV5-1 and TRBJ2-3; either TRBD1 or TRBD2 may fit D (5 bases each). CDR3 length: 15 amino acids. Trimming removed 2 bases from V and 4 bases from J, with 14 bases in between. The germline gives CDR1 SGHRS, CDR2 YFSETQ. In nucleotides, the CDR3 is TGCGCCAGCAGCTTCGGGGCTCCACAGGCAGATACGCAGTATTTT. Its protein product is CASSFGAPQADTQYF.

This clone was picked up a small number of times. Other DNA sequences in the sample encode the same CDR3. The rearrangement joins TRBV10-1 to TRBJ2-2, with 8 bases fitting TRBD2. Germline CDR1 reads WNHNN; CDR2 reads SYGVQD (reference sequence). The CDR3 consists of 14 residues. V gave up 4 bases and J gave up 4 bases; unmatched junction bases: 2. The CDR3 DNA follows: TGCGCCAGCAGTGGGCTAGCGGGCACCGGGGAGCTGTTTTTT. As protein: CASSGLAGTGELFF.

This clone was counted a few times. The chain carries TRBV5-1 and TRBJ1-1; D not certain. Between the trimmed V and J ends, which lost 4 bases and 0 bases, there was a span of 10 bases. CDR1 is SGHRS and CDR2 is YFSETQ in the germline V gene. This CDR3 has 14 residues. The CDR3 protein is CASSIGLMNTEAFF. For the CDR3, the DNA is TGCGCCAGCAGCATCGGACTGATGAACACTGAAGCTTTCTTT.

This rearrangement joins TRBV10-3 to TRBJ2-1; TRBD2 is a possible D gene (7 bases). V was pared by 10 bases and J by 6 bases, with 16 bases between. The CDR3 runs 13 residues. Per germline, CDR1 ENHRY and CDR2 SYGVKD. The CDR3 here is CATLGGEINEQFF. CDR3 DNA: TGTGCCACCTTAGGGGGGGAGATCAATGAGCAGTTCTTC.

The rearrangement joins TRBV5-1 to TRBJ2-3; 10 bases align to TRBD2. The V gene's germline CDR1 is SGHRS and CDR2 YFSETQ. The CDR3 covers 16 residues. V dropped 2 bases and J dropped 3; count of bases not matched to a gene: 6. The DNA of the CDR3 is TGCGCCAGCAGCTTAACAGCGGGAGGGCCAACAGATACGCAGTATTTT. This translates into CASSLTAGGPTDTQYF.